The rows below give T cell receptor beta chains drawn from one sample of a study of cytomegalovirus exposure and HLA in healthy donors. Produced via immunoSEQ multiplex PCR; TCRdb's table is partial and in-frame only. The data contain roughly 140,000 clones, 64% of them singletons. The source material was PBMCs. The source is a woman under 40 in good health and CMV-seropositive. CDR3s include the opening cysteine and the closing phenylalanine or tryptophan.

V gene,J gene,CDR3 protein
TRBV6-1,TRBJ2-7,CASTRLAGDYEQYF
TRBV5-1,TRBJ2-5,CASSPRTSGRVGAETQYF
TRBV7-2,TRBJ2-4,CASTPGGNIQYF
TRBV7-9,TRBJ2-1,CASSFRPSGAHNEQFF
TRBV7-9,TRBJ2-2,CASSSTGLAGVPGELFF
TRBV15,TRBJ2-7,CATSRDSLEGLGTYEQYF
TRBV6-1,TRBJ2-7,CASSEAGGYWIEQYF
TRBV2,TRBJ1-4,CASSEDRGRTFEKLFF
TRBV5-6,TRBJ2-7,CASSPGTIGEQYF
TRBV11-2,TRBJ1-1,CASSLDWTGRRMNTEAFF